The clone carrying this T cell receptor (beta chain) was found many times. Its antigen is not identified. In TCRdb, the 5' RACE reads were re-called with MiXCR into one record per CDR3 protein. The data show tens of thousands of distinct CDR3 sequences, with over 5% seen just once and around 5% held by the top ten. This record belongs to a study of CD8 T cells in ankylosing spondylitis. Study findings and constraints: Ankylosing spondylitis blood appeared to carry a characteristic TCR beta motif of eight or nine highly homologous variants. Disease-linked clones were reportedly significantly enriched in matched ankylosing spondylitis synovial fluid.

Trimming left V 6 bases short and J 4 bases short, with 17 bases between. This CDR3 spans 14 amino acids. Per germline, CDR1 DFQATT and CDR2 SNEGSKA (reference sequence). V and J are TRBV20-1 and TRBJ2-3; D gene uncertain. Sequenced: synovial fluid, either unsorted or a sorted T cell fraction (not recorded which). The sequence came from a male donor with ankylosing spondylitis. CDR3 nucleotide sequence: TGCAGTGCCCTCCAAGGGAAATGGGCAGATACGCAGTATTTT. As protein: CSALQGKWADTQYF.